What follows are 26 T cell receptor beta chains derived from one specimen sequenced in a study of cytomegalovirus exposure and HLA in healthy donors. Researchers ran the PCR with 60 Vbeta and 13 Jbeta primers. The data were produced by immunoSEQ multiplex PCR, yet TCRdb's version contains in-frame clones alone and is incomplete. The listing contains tens of thousands of clones. The sequenced sample was PBMCs. Receptors were obtained from a man aged 45-60 years in good health and CMV-seropositive.

The V call is TRBV29-1, the J call TRBJ2-7, with 8 bases that match TRBD2. The germline gives CDR1 SQVTM, CDR2 ANQGSEA. The junction had 3 bases not matched to a gene; V was cut back by 6 bases and J by 2 bases. This CDR3 region has 12 residues. Here the CDR3 reads CSVQAGAYEQYF. Here the CDR3 DNA reads TGCAGCGTACAAGCGGGGGCCTACGAGCAGTACTTC.

This sequence joins TRBV9 and TRBJ2-3, with TRBD2 matching 8 bases. CDR1 and CDR2 from the germline V gene are SGDLS and YYNGEE. The CDR3 extends over 14 amino acids. Trimming removed 7 bases from V and 0 bases from J; junction bases left unmatched: 4. The CDR3 sequence: CASRGGLSTDTQYF. CDR3 DNA: TGTGCCAGCCGGGGGGGGCTTAGCACAGATACGCAGTATTTT.

The chain joins TRBV4-2 to TRBJ2-5; maybe TRBD2 (6 bases). Trimming removed 0 bases at V and 5 bases at J, with 13 bases between. Germline values: CDR1 LGHNA, CDR2 YNFKEQ. This CDR3 is built from 15 residues. The CDR3 DNA follows: TGTGCCAGCAGCCAAGAGGGAGGACGCGGGGAGACCCAGTACTTC. This codes for CASSQEGGRGETQYF.

The rearrangement uses TRBV4-3 and TRBJ1-1, with D unresolved. V was cut by 1 base and J by 0 bases, with 6 bases left in between. This CDR3 is 14 amino acids long. Germline loops: CDR1 LGHNA, CDR2 YSLEER. DNA of the CDR3: TGCGCCAGCAGCCAAGGACTCTTGAACACTGAAGCTTTCTTT. Amino acid sequence: CASSQGLLNTEAFF.

The chain recombines TRBV29-1 with TRBJ1-1, with unresolved D. The CDR3 spans 10 residues. Trimming removed 7 bases at V and 5 bases at J, with 8 bases between. Germline CDR1 reads SQVTM; CDR2 reads ANQGSEA. This CDR3 reads CSAAGTEAFF. Written as DNA, the CDR3 is TGCAGCGCTGCGGGGACTGAAGCTTTCTTT.

J is TRBJ2-3 and V is TRBV4-3; 8 nucleotides match TRBD1. Germline trimming cut 5 bases from V and 3 bases from J; bases unmatched to any gene: 7. This CDR3 has 15 residues. Germline V CDR1 and CDR2: LGHNA, YSLEER. Written as DNA, the CDR3 is TGCGCCAGCAGCTATGGACAGGGTGGAACAGATACGCAGTATTTT. It codes for CASSYGQGGTDTQYF.

The chain couples TRBV7-9 to TRBJ1-2, with D tentatively TRBD1 (5 bases). Trimming stripped 9 bases from V and 1 base from J, with 15 bases between. CDR1 is SEHNR, CDR2 FQNEAQ, per germline (reference sequence). The CDR3 runs 14 residues. The CDR3 DNA reads as TGTGCCAGTACTCCCTCACAGGTTAACTATGGCTACACCTTC. Its translation is CASTPSQVNYGYTF.

This clone is identified as large from frequency. J is TRBJ2-1 and V is TRBV7-2; TRBD2 might be the D (6 bases). Germline-derived CDR1 and CDR2 are SGHTA and FQGNSA. This CDR3 is built from 16 residues. The V gene lost 3 bases and the J gene lost 3 bases, with 15 bases spanning the gap. The CDR3 DNA is TGTGCCAGCAGCTTGGCACTAGCCGGCGACTACAATGAGCAGTTCTTC. It is translated as CASSLALAGDYNEQFF.

The rearrangement joins TRBV7-2 to TRBJ2-7; 13 nucleotides align to TRBD2. Trimming took 4 bases from V and 2 from J; bases not matched to a gene: 5. There are 16 residues in the CDR3. Germline V gives CDR1 SGHTA, CDR2 FQGNSA. CDR3 sequence (DNA): TGTGCCAGCAGCTCGCGACTAGCGGGAGGTACCTACGAGCAGTACTTC. Protein sequence: CASSSRLAGGTYEQYF.

V and J are TRBV4-1 and TRBJ2-7; 8 nucleotides match TRBD2. Germline-derived CDR1 and CDR2 are MGHRA and YSYEKL. The junction had 2 bases not matched to a gene; V was cut back by 0 bases and J by 1 base. This CDR3 is built from 15 residues. CDR3 amino acids: CASSQELAGSYEQYF. In DNA, the CDR3 is TGCGCCAGCAGCCAAGAGCTAGCGGGTTCCTACGAGCAGTACTTC.

The rearrangement joins TRBV5-1 to TRBJ2-7; D possibly corresponds to TRBD2 (5 bases). V lost 0 bases, J lost 2 bases, and 15 bases lay in between. The CDR3 has 16 amino acids. The germline V gene encodes CDR1 SGHRS and CDR2 YFSETQ. The CDR3 here is CASSLVSGGPTYEQYF. The DNA of the CDR3 is TGCGCCAGCAGCTTGGTCTCTGGCGGGCCAACCTACGAGCAGTACTTC.

The rearrangement uses TRBV28 and TRBJ2-3; D may be TRBD2 (6 bases). CDR3 size: 16 residues. The V gene lost 1 base and the J gene lost 6 bases, with 17 bases spanning the gap. Germline CDR1 reads MDHEN; CDR2 reads SYDVKM. CDR3 coding DNA: TGTGCCAGCAGTTTATTGGTGACTAGTGAGGGGGATACGCAGTATTTT. It encodes CASSLLVTSEGDTQYF.

The V gene is TRBV6-1, the J gene TRBJ1-5; D is undetermined. The length of the CDR3 is 16 residues. Trimming took off 2 bases at V and 0 bases at J, with 11 bases between the two ends. Germline V gene sequence: CDR1 MNHNS, CDR2 SASEGT. The chain's CDR3 is CASSESSVYSNQPQHF. The CDR3 DNA is TGTGCCAGCAGTGAAAGTTCGGTTTATAGCAATCAGCCCCAGCATTTT.

The chain links TRBV7-2 to TRBJ2-7; 7 nucleotides line up with TRBD2. The CDR3 loop spans 14 amino acids. Germline CDR1 and CDR2: SGHTA and FQGNSA. With 8 bases clipped from V and 4 bases from J, the junction kept 11 bases outside the gene matches. CDR3 loop: CASGPPSGTYEQYF. Written as DNA, the CDR3 is TGTGCCAGCGGCCCCCCCAGCGGGACGTACGAGCAGTACTTC.

This chain connects TRBV6-5 to TRBJ2-1; D not resolved. The CDR3 totals 15 residues. Trimming pared 1 base from V and 5 bases from J, leaving 12 bases between. Germline V gives CDR1 MNHEY, CDR2 SVGAGI. CDR3 residues: CASSYLRSSDNEQFF. The CDR3 DNA sequence: TGTGCCAGCAGTTACTTGCGATCGTCCGACAATGAGCAGTTCTTC.

The CDR3 nucleotides are TGCGCCAGCAGGGGACAAGCCCAAGATACGCAGTATTTT. This codes for CASRGQAQDTQYF. The chain carries TRBV5-1 and TRBJ2-3; tentative D call: TRBD1 (6 bases). Germline assignment: CDR1 SGHRS and CDR2 YFSETQ. The CDR3 sequence is 13 residues long. The V and J ends lost 5 bases and 5 bases respectively, with 12 bases between them.

The V and J genes are TRBV4-1 and TRBJ1-5; D may be TRBD1 (6 bases). Germline V gene sequence: CDR1 MGHRA, CDR2 YSYEKL. This CDR3 comprises 15 residues. V was pared by 3 bases and J by 10 bases, with 19 bases between. The CDR3 bases are TGCGCCAGCAGCCATCCAGGGCAGGGGATTGATCCCCAGCATTTT. Translated, it gives CASSHPGQGIDPQHF.

The CDR3 DNA follows: TGCGCCAGCAGCCAATTTACAGGGGGCGGGGAAGCTTTCTTT. Translating it yields CASSQFTGGGEAFF. J is TRBJ1-1 and V is TRBV4-3, with 9 bases that match TRBD1. CDR1 and CDR2 (germline): LGHNA, YSLEER. V trimming: 2 bases; J trimming: 8 bases; junction bases outside the gene matches: 6. The CDR3 contains 14 residues.

The chain joins TRBV5-5 to TRBJ1-5; D is perhaps TRBD1 (5 bases). The V gene's germline CDR1 is SGHKS and CDR2 YYEKEE (reference sequence). The V end lost 9 bases, the J end lost 4 bases, and 26 bases lay between the germline ends. The CDR3 loop spans 17 amino acids. The CDR3 is CATSQDDRDTINQPQHF. DNA for the CDR3: TGTGCCACCTCGCAGGACGACAGAGATACCATTAATCAGCCCCAGCATTTT.

V and J are TRBV25-1 and TRBJ1-5; TRBD1 matches at 7 bases. From germline, CDR1 is MGHDK and CDR2 SYGVNS. The V segment lost 5 bases and the J segment 4 bases; nucleotides outside the gene matches: 5. CDR3 length: 14 residues. CDR3 region: CASSLTGRNQPQHF. The CDR3 DNA is TGTGCCAGCAGTCTGACAGGGAGAAATCAGCCCCAGCATTTT. The full variable domain, completed using reference TRBV25-1 and TRBJ1-5, is EADIYQTPRYLVIGTGKKITLECSQTMGHDKMYWYQQDPGMELHLIHYSYGVNSTEKGDLSSESTVSRIRTEHFPLTLESARPSHTSQYLCASSLTGRNQPQHFGDGTRLSIL.

The J gene is TRBJ2-7, the V gene TRBV13; tentatively, D is TRBD1 (5 bases). Germline V gene sequence: CDR1 PRHDT, CDR2 FYEKMQ (reference sequence). The CDR3 sequence is 14 residues long. Trimming took off 4 bases at V and 6 bases at J, with 16 bases between the two ends. CDR3 coding DNA: TGTGCCAGCAGCTCCAGGGTAGCTTCGGGCGAGCAGTACTTC. Residues: CASSSRVASGEQYF. The full variable domain, in which reference TRBV13 and TRBJ2-7 provide the parts outside the CDR3, is AAGVIQSPRHLIKEKRETATLKCYPIPRHDTVYWYQQGPGQDPQFLISFYEKMQSDKGSIPDRFSAQQFSDYHSELNMSSLELGDSALYFCASSSRVASGEQYFGPGTRLTVT.

The chain combines TRBV4-1 with TRBJ2-5; D unclear. Germline values: CDR1 MGHRA, CDR2 YSYEKL. Trimming took off 1 base at V and 5 bases at J, with 14 bases between the two ends. The CDR3 extends over 15 amino acids. The CDR3 is CASSQGEVIGETQYF. The DNA of the CDR3 is TGCGCCAGCAGCCAAGGAGAGGTCATAGGTGAGACCCAGTACTTC.

The genes are TRBV4-3 and TRBJ1-4; a possible D gene is TRBD1 (5 bases). V lost 4 bases and J lost 4, with 13 bases in between. This CDR3 is 15 amino acids long. CDR1 LGHNA and CDR2 YSLEER come from the germline V gene. CDR3 in DNA: TGCGCCAGCAGCCCCCAGGGTAGCGGTAATGAAAAACTGTTTTTT. Amino acids: CASSPQGSGNEKLFF.

This rearrangement joins TRBV7-2 to TRBJ2-2; TRBD1 is a possible D gene (6 bases). Germline loops: CDR1 SGHTA, CDR2 FQGNSA. V was shortened by 5 bases and J by 5 bases, with 9 bases between the two germline ends. This CDR3 has 13 amino acids. Here the CDR3 reads CASSPGQTGELFF. The DNA of the CDR3 is TGTGCCAGCAGCCCCGGACAGACCGGGGAGCTGTTTTTT. Based on the CDR3 plus reference TRBV7-2 and TRBJ2-2, the full variable domain is GAGVSQSPSNKVTEKGKDVELRCDPISGHTALYWYRQSLGQGLEFLIYFQGNSAPDKSGLPSDRFSAERTGGSVSTLTIQRTQQEDSAVYLCASSPGQTGELFFGEGSRLTVL.

The chain is built from TRBV5-1 and TRBJ2-3; 9 bases match TRBD2. The CDR3 contains 16 residues. V lost 0 bases and J lost 3; bases outside the gene matches: 5. From germline, CDR1 is SGHRS and CDR2 YFSETQ. The DNA for the CDR3 is TGCGCCAGCAGCTTGGGGTCTAGCGGGAATACAGATACGCAGTATTTT. Amino acid sequence: CASSLGSSGNTDTQYF.

V is TRBV4-3 and J is TRBJ1-5; TRBD1 matches at 10 bases. Trimming removed 4 bases from V and 0 bases from J; junction bases left unmatched: 3. There are 16 residues in the CDR3. Germline V lookup: CDR1 LGHNA, CDR2 YSLEER. This CDR3 reads CASSPGTGDSNQPQHF. CDR3 nucleotides: TGCGCCAGCAGCCCAGGGACAGGGGATAGCAATCAGCCCCAGCATTTT.